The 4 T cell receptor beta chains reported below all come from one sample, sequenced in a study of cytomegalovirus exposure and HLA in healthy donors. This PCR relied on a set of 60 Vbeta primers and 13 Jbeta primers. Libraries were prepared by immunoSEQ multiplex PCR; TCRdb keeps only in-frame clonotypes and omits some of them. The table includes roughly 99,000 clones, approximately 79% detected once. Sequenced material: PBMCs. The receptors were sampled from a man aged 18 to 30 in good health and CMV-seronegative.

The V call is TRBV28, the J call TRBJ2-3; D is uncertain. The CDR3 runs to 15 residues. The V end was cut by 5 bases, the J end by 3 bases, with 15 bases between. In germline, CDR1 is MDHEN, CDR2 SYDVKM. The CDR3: CASSPSTQPTDTQYF. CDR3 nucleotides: TGTGCCAGCAGTCCCTCGACACAGCCAACAGATACGCAGTATTTT.

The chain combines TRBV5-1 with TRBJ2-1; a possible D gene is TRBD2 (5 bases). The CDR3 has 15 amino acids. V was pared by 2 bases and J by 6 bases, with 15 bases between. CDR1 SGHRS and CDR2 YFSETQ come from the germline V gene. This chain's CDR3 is CASSFSAGGSNEQFF. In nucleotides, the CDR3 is TGCGCCAGCAGCTTTTCAGCAGGAGGTAGCAATGAGCAGTTCTTC.

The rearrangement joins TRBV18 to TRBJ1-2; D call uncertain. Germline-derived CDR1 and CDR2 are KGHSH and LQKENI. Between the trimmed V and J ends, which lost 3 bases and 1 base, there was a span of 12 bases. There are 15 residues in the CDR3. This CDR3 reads CASSPDISLNYGYTF. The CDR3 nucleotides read TGTGCCAGCTCACCCGATATATCACTTAACTATGGCTACACCTTC.

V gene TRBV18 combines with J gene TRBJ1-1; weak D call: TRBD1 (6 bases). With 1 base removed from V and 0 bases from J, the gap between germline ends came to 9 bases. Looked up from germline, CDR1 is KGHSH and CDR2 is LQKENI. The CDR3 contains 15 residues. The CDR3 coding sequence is TGTGCCAGCTCACCACTTCAGGGGCTGAACACTGAAGCTTTCTTT. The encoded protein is CASSPLQGLNTEAFF.